A selection of T cell receptor beta chains follows, all from one sample in a study of blood T cell repertoires in COVID-19. Some clones are missing from TCRdb's copy, which holds only in-frame ones; the method was immunoSEQ multiplex PCR. The profile covers 200,000 to 250,000 clones, with under 90% appearing a single time and 18% taken by the ten largest. Sequencing used peripheral blood. The source is a woman over 75 with active or convalescent COVID-19. The CDR3 runs from the conserved cysteine through the conserved F or W. A D gene is named only where the DNA matches it firmly. Clone sizes are given selectively: once, few, many, or a class where the clone is expanded.

j_gene: TRBJ2-1
abundance: -
d_gene: TRBD2
v_gene: TRBV5-1
CDR3aa: CASSRDLAGRNEQFF
CDR3nt: TGCGCCAGCAGCAGGGACTTAGCGGGGCGCAATGAGCAGTTCTTC

j_gene: TRBJ2-3
abundance: -
d_gene: -
v_gene: TRBV7-2
CDR3aa: CASSLIGGDTDTQYF
CDR3nt: TGTGCCAGCAGCTTGATTGGGGGCGACACAGATACGCAGTATTTT

j_gene: TRBJ1-5
abundance: -
d_gene: TRBD1
v_gene: TRBV4-1
CDR3aa: CASSHRDRGSYSNQPQHF
CDR3nt: TGCGCCAGCAGCCACCGGGACAGGGGTTCGTATAGCAATCAGCCCCAGCATTTT

j_gene: TRBJ1-4
abundance: once
d_gene: TRBD1
v_gene: TRBV25-1
CDR3aa: CASSAGQGNEKLFF
CDR3nt: TGTGCCAGCAGTGCGGGACAGGGAAATGAAAAACTGTTTTTT

j_gene: TRBJ1-2
abundance: few
d_gene: -
v_gene: TRBV5-5
CDR3aa: CASSLSLRDFYYGYTF
CDR3nt: TGTGCCAGCAGCTTGTCCTTACGGGACTTTTACTATGGCTACACCTTC

j_gene: TRBJ2-1
abundance: -
d_gene: -
v_gene: TRBV5-6
CDR3aa: CASSLVQKNEQFF
CDR3nt: TGTGCCAGCAGCTTGGTCCAAAAAAATGAGCAGTTCTTC

j_gene: TRBJ2-3
abundance: -
d_gene: TRBD2
v_gene: TRBV7-2
CDR3aa: CASSFLAGARTDTQYF
CDR3nt: TGTGCCAGCAGCTTCCTAGCGGGGGCTCGCACAGATACGCAGTATTTT

j_gene: TRBJ1-4
abundance: -
d_gene: TRBD1
v_gene: TRBV30
CDR3aa: CAWSGDRGDEKLFF
CDR3nt: TGTGCCTGGAGTGGTGACAGGGGGGATGAAAAACTGTTTTTT

j_gene: TRBJ1-3
abundance: -
d_gene: TRBD1
v_gene: TRBV7-9
CDR3aa: CASSLRDSDSGNTIYF
CDR3nt: TGTGCCAGCAGCTTACGGGACAGTGACTCTGGAAACACCATATATTTT

j_gene: TRBJ2-7
abundance: -
d_gene: TRBD1
v_gene: TRBV3-1/TRBV3-2
CDR3aa: CASSHLGTGGSYEQYF
CDR3nt: TGTGCCAGCAGCCACCTTGGGACAGGGGGATCCTACGAGCAGTACTTC

j_gene: TRBJ2-5
abundance: -
d_gene: TRBD1
v_gene: TRBV18
CDR3aa: CASSPDLDRSETQYF
CDR3nt: TGTGCCAGCTCACCAGATCTGGACAGGTCAGAGACCCAGTACTTC

j_gene: TRBJ2-3
abundance: -
d_gene: TRBD1
v_gene: TRBV7-2
CDR3aa: CASSRGTGGTDTQYF
CDR3nt: TGTGCCAGCAGCCGGGGGACAGGGGGCACAGATACGCAGTATTTT

j_gene: TRBJ2-7
abundance: -
d_gene: -
v_gene: TRBV9
CDR3aa: CASSVGQISYEQYF
CDR3nt: TGTGCCAGCAGCGTAGGACAGATATCCTACGAGCAGTACTTC

j_gene: TRBJ2-7
abundance: once
d_gene: TRBD2
v_gene: TRBV5-4
CDR3aa: CASSLTSPSYEQYF
CDR3nt: TGTGCCAGCAGTTTGACTAGCCCATCCTACGAGCAGTACTTC

j_gene: TRBJ1-2
abundance: -
d_gene: -
v_gene: TRBV7-2
CDR3aa: CASSTDGRDYGYTF
CDR3nt: TGTGCCAGCAGCACTGACGGGCGGGACTATGGCTACACCTTC

j_gene: TRBJ2-2
abundance: -
d_gene: TRBD1
v_gene: TRBV6-2/TRBV6-3
CDR3aa: CASSYSRTGFGGELFF
CDR3nt: TGTGCCAGCAGTTACTCCCGGACAGGGTTCGGCGGGGAGCTGTTTTTT

j_gene: TRBJ2-7
abundance: few
d_gene: TRBD1
v_gene: TRBV10-3
CDR3aa: CAIRGTGATYEQYF
CDR3nt: TGTGCCATCAGGGGGACAGGGGCCACCTACGAGCAGTACTTC

j_gene: TRBJ2-1
abundance: once
d_gene: TRBD2
v_gene: TRBV25-1
CDR3aa: CASSEKLGLAGEQFF
CDR3nt: TGTGCCAGCAGTGAAAAACTAGGACTAGCGGGTGAGCAGTTCTTC

j_gene: TRBJ1-2
abundance: -
d_gene: TRBD1
v_gene: TRBV18
CDR3aa: CASSPLGDSYGYTF
CDR3nt: TGTGCCAGCTCACCATTGGGGGACAGCTATGGCTACACCTTC

j_gene: TRBJ2-7
abundance: few
d_gene: TRBD1
v_gene: TRBV19
CDR3aa: CASSHLPGDRGYEQYF
CDR3nt: TGTGCCAGTAGTCACTTACCTGGGGACAGGGGCTACGAGCAGTACTTC

j_gene: TRBJ1-2
abundance: -
d_gene: -
v_gene: TRBV29-1
CDR3aa: CSAGQSYGYTF
CDR3nt: TGCAGCGCCGGACAGAGTTATGGCTACACCTTC

j_gene: TRBJ1-2
abundance: -
d_gene: TRBD1
v_gene: TRBV10-3
CDR3aa: CATSVGTGSGYTF
CDR3nt: TGTGCCACCTCCGTCGGGACAGGGTCTGGCTACACCTTC

j_gene: TRBJ1-5
abundance: -
d_gene: TRBD1
v_gene: TRBV10-3
CDR3aa: CAIRGQDNQPQHF
CDR3nt: TGTGCCATCAGAGGACAGGACAATCAGCCCCAGCATTTT

j_gene: TRBJ2-1
abundance: once
d_gene: TRBD2
v_gene: TRBV19
CDR3aa: CASKGTSGSNEQFF
CDR3nt: TGTGCCAGTAAAGGGACTAGCGGGAGTAATGAGCAGTTCTTC

j_gene: TRBJ2-2
abundance: -
d_gene: -
v_gene: TRBV5-5
CDR3aa: CASSTSGPSSTGELFF
CDR3nt: TGTGCCAGCAGCACCTCAGGGCCCTCTTCCACCGGGGAGCTGTTTTTT

j_gene: TRBJ2-7
abundance: -
d_gene: -
v_gene: TRBV3-1/TRBV3-2
CDR3aa: CASSQLHSRGSRLYEQYF
CDR3nt: TGTGCCAGCAGCCAATTACACAGCCGGGGGTCTAGACTCTACGAGCAGTACTTC

j_gene: TRBJ2-1
abundance: -
d_gene: TRBD1
v_gene: TRBV5-4
CDR3aa: CASSLGQPNEQFF
CDR3nt: TGTGCCAGCAGCCTGGGACAGCCCAATGAGCAGTTCTTC

j_gene: TRBJ1-5
abundance: -
d_gene: -
v_gene: TRBV9
CDR3aa: CASSVDLNQPQHF
CDR3nt: TGTGCCAGCAGCGTAGATCTCAATCAGCCCCAGCATTTT

j_gene: TRBJ2-3
abundance: -
d_gene: -
v_gene: TRBV11-3
CDR3aa: CASSQQGTDTQYF
CDR3nt: TGTGCCAGCAGCCAACAAGGCACAGATACGCAGTATTTT

j_gene: TRBJ1-1
abundance: -
d_gene: -
v_gene: TRBV4-1
CDR3aa: CASSQDPIPGPQLNTEAFF
CDR3nt: TGCGCCAGCAGCCAAGATCCCATCCCCGGTCCTCAATTGAACACTGAAGCTTTCTTT

j_gene: TRBJ1-2
abundance: -
d_gene: -
v_gene: TRBV5-6
CDR3aa: CASRSDIDYGYTF
CDR3nt: TGTGCCAGCAGGTCGGACATTGACTATGGCTACACCTTC

j_gene: TRBJ2-4
abundance: -
d_gene: -
v_gene: TRBV3-1/TRBV3-2
CDR3aa: CASSQIRGVGIQYF
CDR3nt: TGTGCCAGCAGCCAAATCCGCGGGGTAGGCATTCAGTACTTC

j_gene: TRBJ2-7
abundance: -
d_gene: TRBD1
v_gene: TRBV5-5
CDR3aa: CASSTTGYEQYF
CDR3nt: TGTGCCAGCAGTACGACAGGGTACGAGCAGTACTTC

j_gene: TRBJ2-2
abundance: few
d_gene: TRBD2
v_gene: TRBV7-6
CDR3aa: CASSLRTSGRNTGELFF
CDR3nt: TGTGCCAGCAGCCTCAGGACTAGCGGGAGAAACACCGGGGAGCTGTTTTTT

j_gene: TRBJ2-3
abundance: -
d_gene: TRBD1
v_gene: TRBV11-2
CDR3aa: CASTRTPGGDTQYF
CDR3nt: TGTGCCAGCACCCGGACCCCAGGGGGAGATACGCAGTATTTT

j_gene: TRBJ2-3
abundance: -
d_gene: TRBD2
v_gene: TRBV6-1
CDR3aa: CASSEETSRRTDTQYF
CDR3nt: TGTGCCAGCAGTGAAGAGACTAGCCGACGCACAGATACGCAGTATTTT

j_gene: TRBJ1-1
abundance: -
d_gene: -
v_gene: TRBV11-3
CDR3aa: CASSLDYPRSGLLGNTEAFF
CDR3nt: TGTGCCAGCAGCTTAGATTACCCTCGAAGCGGGTTGTTGGGCAACACTGAAGCTTTCTTT

j_gene: TRBJ2-7
abundance: -
d_gene: -
v_gene: TRBV11-1
CDR3aa: CASSHRVSYEQYF
CDR3nt: TGTGCCAGCAGCCACAGGGTGTCCTACGAGCAGTACTTC

j_gene: TRBJ2-7
abundance: -
d_gene: TRBD2
v_gene: TRBV23-1
CDR3aa: CASSPTSGTSYEQYF
CDR3nt: TGCGCCAGCAGTCCCACTAGCGGGACCTCCTACGAGCAGTACTTC

j_gene: TRBJ1-1
abundance: -
d_gene: -
v_gene: TRBV3-1/TRBV3-2
CDR3aa: CASSQEGGTTEAFF
CDR3nt: TGTGCCAGCAGCCAAGAGGGAGGGACGACTGAAGCTTTCTTT

j_gene: TRBJ1-6
abundance: -
d_gene: -
v_gene: TRBV5-6
CDR3aa: CASSFGRAVYSPLHF
CDR3nt: TGTGCCAGCAGCTTTGGCAGGGCAGTATACTCACCCCTCCACTTT

j_gene: TRBJ2-1
abundance: -
d_gene: TRBD2
v_gene: TRBV10-3
CDR3aa: CAISESEGASGSSYNEQFF
CDR3nt: TGTGCCATCAGTGAGTCGGAGGGGGCTAGCGGGAGTTCCTACAATGAGCAGTTCTTC

j_gene: TRBJ2-1
abundance: -
d_gene: TRBD2
v_gene: TRBV7-3
CDR3aa: CASSIRGGTEQFF
CDR3nt: TGTGCCAGCAGCATCCGGGGGGGCACTGAGCAGTTCTTC

j_gene: TRBJ1-5
abundance: -
d_gene: -
v_gene: TRBV5-6
CDR3aa: CASSYFGNQPQHF
CDR3nt: TGTGCCAGCAGCTACTTCGGCAATCAGCCCCAGCATTTT

j_gene: TRBJ2-4
abundance: -
d_gene: -
v_gene: TRBV3-1/TRBV3-2
CDR3aa: CASSQTVVAKNIQYF
CDR3nt: TGTGCCAGCAGCCAGACAGTAGTAGCCAAAAACATTCAGTACTTC

j_gene: TRBJ1-1
abundance: -
d_gene: -
v_gene: TRBV27
CDR3aa: CASSEAMNTEAFF
CDR3nt: TGTGCCAGCAGTGAAGCTATGAACACTGAAGCTTTCTTT

j_gene: TRBJ2-3
abundance: -
d_gene: -
v_gene: TRBV7-9
CDR3aa: CASSYSWTTGGDTQYF
CDR3nt: TGTGCCAGCAGTTACAGTTGGACCACCGGGGGAGATACGCAGTATTTT

j_gene: TRBJ1-2
abundance: -
d_gene: -
v_gene: TRBV11-2
CDR3aa: CASSLVRDSYGYTF
CDR3nt: TGTGCCAGCAGCTTAGTTCGGGACTCCTATGGCTACACCTTC

j_gene: TRBJ2-5
abundance: -
d_gene: -
v_gene: TRBV5-1
CDR3aa: CASSLPRGTAETQYF
CDR3nt: TGCGCCAGCAGCTTGCCACGGGGTACGGCGGAGACCCAGTACTTC

j_gene: TRBJ1-2
abundance: -
d_gene: TRBD1
v_gene: TRBV3-1/TRBV3-2
CDR3aa: CASSPGQGRFGYTF
CDR3nt: TGTGCCAGCAGCCCCGGACAGGGACGGTTTGGCTACACCTTC

j_gene: TRBJ1-1
abundance: -
d_gene: TRBD1
v_gene: TRBV7-8
CDR3aa: CASSSHQGALGNTEAFF
CDR3nt: TGTGCCAGCAGCTCTCATCAGGGGGCCTTAGGGAACACTGAAGCTTTCTTT

j_gene: TRBJ2-5
abundance: -
d_gene: TRBD1
v_gene: TRBV27
CDR3aa: CASSLQGAQETQYF
CDR3nt: TGTGCCAGCAGTTTACAGGGGGCGCAAGAGACCCAGTACTTC

j_gene: TRBJ1-4
abundance: -
d_gene: -
v_gene: TRBV7-8
CDR3aa: CASSRGGEYEKLFF
CDR3nt: TGTGCCAGCAGCCGAGGGGGAGAGTATGAAAAACTGTTTTTT

j_gene: TRBJ2-3
abundance: -
d_gene: TRBD2
v_gene: TRBV5-1
CDR3aa: CASSRGLAGEEDTQYF
CDR3nt: TGCGCCAGCAGTCGGGGACTAGCGGGGGAGGAAGATACGCAGTATTTT

j_gene: TRBJ2-7
abundance: -
d_gene: -
v_gene: TRBV4-1
CDR3aa: CASSQAGTPAVEQYF
CDR3nt: TGCGCCAGCAGCCAAGCCGGGACACCCGCCGTCGAGCAGTACTTC

j_gene: TRBJ1-2
abundance: -
d_gene: -
v_gene: TRBV7-2
CDR3aa: CASKPQGRSNYGYTF
CDR3nt: TGTGCCAGCAAACCGCAGGGAAGATCTAACTATGGCTACACCTTC

j_gene: TRBJ1-2
abundance: -
d_gene: TRBD1
v_gene: TRBV4-2
CDR3aa: CASSPGGTGDYYGYTF
CDR3nt: TGTGCCAGCAGCCCCGGGGGGACAGGGGATTACTATGGCTACACCTTC

j_gene: TRBJ1-2
abundance: -
d_gene: -
v_gene: TRBV6-4
CDR3aa: CARMPTWALGYTF
CDR3nt: TGTGCCAGAATGCCGACGTGGGCGCTTGGCTACACCTTC

j_gene: TRBJ1-1
abundance: -
d_gene: -
v_gene: TRBV5-4
CDR3aa: CASSLNRDTEAFF
CDR3nt: TGTGCCAGCAGCTTGAACAGGGACACTGAAGCTTTCTTT

j_gene: TRBJ2-7
abundance: few
d_gene: -
v_gene: TRBV27
CDR3aa: CASRRGGSYEQYF
CDR3nt: TGTGCCAGCAGGAGGGGGGGGTCCTACGAGCAGTACTTC